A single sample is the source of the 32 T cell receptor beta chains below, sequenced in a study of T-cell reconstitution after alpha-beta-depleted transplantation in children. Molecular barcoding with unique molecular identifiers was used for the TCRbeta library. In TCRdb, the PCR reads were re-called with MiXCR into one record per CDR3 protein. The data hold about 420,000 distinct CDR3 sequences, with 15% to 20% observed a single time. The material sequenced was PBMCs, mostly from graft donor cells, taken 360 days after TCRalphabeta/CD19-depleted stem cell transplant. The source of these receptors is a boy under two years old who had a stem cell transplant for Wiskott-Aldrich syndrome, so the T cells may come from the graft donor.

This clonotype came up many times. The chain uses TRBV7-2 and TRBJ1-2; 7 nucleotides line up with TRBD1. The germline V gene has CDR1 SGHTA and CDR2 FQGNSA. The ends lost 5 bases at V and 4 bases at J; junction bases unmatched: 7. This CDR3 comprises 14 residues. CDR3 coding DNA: TGTGCCAGCAGCCTAAGAGGGGGCATCTATGGCTACACCTTC. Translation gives CASSLRGGIYGYTF. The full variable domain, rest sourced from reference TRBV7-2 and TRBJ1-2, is GAGVSQSPSNKVTEKGKDVELRCDPISGHTALYWYRQSLGQGLEFLIYFQGNSAPDKSGLPSDRFSAERTGGSVSTLTIQRTQQEDSAVYLCASSLRGGIYGYTFGSGTRLTVV.

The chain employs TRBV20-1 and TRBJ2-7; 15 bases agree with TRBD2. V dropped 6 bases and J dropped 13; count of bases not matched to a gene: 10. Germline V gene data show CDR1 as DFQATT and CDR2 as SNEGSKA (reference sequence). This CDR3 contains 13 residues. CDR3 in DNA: TGCAGTGCGGGTGGACTAGCGGGAGGGGCTCCTTACTTC. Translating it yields CSAGGLAGGAPYF.

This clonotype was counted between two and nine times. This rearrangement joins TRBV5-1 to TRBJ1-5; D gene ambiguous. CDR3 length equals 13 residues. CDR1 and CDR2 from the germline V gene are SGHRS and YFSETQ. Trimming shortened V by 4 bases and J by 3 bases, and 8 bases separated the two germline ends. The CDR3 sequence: CASSANLNQPQHF. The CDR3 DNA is TGCGCCAGCAGCGCAAACCTCAATCAGCCCCAGCATTTT.

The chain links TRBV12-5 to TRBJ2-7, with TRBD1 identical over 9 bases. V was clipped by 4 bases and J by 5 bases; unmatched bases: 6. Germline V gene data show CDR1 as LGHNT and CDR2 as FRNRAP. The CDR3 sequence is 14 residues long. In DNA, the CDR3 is TGTGCTAGTGGTTGCACAGGGGGCGAGGACGAGCAGTACTTC. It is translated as CASGCTGGEDEQYF.

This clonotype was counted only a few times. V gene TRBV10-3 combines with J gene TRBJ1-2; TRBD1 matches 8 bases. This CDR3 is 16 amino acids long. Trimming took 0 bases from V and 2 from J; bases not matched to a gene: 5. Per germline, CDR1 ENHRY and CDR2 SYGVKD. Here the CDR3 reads CAISESYRDRNYGYTF. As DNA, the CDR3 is TGTGCCATCAGTGAGTCGTACCGGGACAGGAACTATGGCTACACCTTC.

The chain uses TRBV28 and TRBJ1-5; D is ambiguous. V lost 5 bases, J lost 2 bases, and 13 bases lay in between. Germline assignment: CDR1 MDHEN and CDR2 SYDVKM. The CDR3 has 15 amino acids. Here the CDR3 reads CASSAMGRGNQPQHF. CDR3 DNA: TGTGCCAGCAGTGCTATGGGTCGGGGCAATCAGCCCCAGCATTTT. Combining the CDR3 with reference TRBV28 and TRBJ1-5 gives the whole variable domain DVKVTQSSRYLVKRTGEKVFLECVQDMDHENMFWYRQDPGLGLRLIYFSYDVKMKEKGDIPEGYSVSREKKERFSLILESASTNQTSMYLCASSAMGRGNQPQHFGDGTRLSIL.

The CDR3 nucleotides read TGTGCCAGCAGCCCGCAAGCGGGGAAAGAGACCCAGTACTTC. Protein: CASSPQAGKETQYF. The chain uses TRBV7-2 and TRBJ2-5; 7 positions agree with TRBD2. Germline V CDR1 and CDR2: SGHTA, FQGNSA. CDR3 size: 14 residues. V lost 5 bases and J lost 3; bases outside the gene matches: 6.

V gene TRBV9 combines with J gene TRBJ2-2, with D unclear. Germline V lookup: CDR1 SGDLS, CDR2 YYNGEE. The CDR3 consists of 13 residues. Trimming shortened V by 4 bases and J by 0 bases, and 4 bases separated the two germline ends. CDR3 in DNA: TGTGCCAGCAGCAGGCCGAACACCGGGGAGCTGTTTTTT. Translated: CASSRPNTGELFF.

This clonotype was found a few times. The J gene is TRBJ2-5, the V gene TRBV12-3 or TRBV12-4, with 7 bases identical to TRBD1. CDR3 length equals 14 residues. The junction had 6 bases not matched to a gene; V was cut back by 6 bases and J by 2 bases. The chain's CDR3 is CASSPGQPQETQYF. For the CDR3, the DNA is TGTGCCAGCAGCCCGGGACAGCCACAAGAGACCCAGTACTTC.

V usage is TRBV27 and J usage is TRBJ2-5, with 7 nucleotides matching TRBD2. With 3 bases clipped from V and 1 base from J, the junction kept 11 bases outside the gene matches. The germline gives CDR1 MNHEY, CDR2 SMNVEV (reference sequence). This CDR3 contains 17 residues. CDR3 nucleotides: TGTGCCAGCAGTTTCCTTCGTAGCGGGCTTATCCAAGAGACCCAGTACTTC. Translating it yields CASSFLRSGLIQETQYF.

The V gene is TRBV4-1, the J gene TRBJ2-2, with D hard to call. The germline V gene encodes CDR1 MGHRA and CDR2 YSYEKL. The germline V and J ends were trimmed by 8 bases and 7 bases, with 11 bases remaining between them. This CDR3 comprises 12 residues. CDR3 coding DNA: TGCGCCAGCTCCATAGCCTACGGGGAGCTGTTTTTT. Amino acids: CASSIAYGELFF.

CDR3: CASSLAPAGQETQYF. CDR3 bases: TGCGCCAGCAGCTTGGCCCCGGCAGGCCAAGAGACCCAGTACTTC. V usage is TRBV5-1 and J usage is TRBJ2-5; D remains unclear. V lost 0 bases and J 1 base, leaving 10 bases between the germline ends. The germline gives CDR1 SGHRS, CDR2 YFSETQ. This CDR3 comprises 15 residues.

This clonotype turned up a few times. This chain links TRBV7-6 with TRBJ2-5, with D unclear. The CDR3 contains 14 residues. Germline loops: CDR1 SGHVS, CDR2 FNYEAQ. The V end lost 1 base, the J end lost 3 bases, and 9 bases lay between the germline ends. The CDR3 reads CASSLDSRKETQYF. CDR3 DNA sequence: TGTGCCAGCAGCTTAGACTCTAGGAAAGAGACCCAGTACTTC.

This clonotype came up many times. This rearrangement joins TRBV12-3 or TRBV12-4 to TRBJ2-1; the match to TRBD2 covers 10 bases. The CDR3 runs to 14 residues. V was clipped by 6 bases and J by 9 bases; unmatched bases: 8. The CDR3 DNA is TGTGCCAGCAGCCTCCTCTTAGCGGGAGGTGAGCAGTTCTTC. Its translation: CASSLLLAGGEQFF.

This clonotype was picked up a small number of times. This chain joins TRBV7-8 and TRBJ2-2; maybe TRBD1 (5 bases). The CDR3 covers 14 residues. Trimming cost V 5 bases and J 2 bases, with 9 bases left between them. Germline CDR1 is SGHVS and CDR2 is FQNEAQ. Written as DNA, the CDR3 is TGTGCCAGCAGCATAGACAGAAACACCGGGGAGCTGTTTTTT. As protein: CASSIDRNTGELFF.

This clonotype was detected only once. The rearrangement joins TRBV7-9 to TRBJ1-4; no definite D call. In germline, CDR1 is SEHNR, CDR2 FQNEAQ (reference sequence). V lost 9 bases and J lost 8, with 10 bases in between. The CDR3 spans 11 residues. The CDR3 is CARSVEEKLFF. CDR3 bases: TGTGCCAGAAGCGTCGAAGAAAAACTGTTTTTT.

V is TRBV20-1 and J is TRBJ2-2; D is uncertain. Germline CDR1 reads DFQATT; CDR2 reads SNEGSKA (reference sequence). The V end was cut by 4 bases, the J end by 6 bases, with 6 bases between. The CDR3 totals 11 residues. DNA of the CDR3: TGCAGTGCTAAAAAGGCCGGGGAGCTGTTTTTT. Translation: CSAKKAGELFF.

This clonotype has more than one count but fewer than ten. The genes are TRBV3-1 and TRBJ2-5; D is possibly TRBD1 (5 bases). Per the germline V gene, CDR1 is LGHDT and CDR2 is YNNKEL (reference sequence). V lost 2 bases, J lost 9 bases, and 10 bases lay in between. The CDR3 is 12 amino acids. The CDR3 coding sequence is TGTGCCAGCAGCCAAAGGGGCATGGCCCAGTACTTC. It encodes CASSQRGMAQYF.

CDR3 loop: CASLNTEAFF. DNA of the CDR3: TGTGCCAGCCTGAACACTGAAGCTTTCTTT. The chain has TRBV6-6 and TRBJ1-1; D uncertain. Germline CDR1 is MNHNY and CDR2 is SVGAGI (reference sequence). V was clipped by 8 bases and J by 0 bases, with 1 base between them. This CDR3 is 10 amino acids long.

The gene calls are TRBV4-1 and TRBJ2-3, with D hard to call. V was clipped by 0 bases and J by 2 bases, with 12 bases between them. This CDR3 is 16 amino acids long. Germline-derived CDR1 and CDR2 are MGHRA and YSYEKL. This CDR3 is CASSQDRDFLTDTQYF. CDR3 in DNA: TGCGCCAGCAGCCAAGATCGAGACTTTCTCACAGATACGCAGTATTTT.

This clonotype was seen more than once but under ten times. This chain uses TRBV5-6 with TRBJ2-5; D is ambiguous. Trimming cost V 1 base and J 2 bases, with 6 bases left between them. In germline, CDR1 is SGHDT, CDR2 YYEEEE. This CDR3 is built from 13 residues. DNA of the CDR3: TGTGCCAGCAGCTTGCCAGAACAAGAGACCCAGTACTTC. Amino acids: CASSLPEQETQYF.

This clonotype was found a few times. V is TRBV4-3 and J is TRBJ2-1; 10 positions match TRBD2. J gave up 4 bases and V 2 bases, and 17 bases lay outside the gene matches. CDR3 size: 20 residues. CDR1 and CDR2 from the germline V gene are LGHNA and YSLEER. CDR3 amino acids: CASSQTLQLAGAWGYNEQFF. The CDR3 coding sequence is TGCGCCAGCAGCCAAACGTTGCAGCTAGCGGGAGCTTGGGGTTACAATGAGCAGTTCTTC.

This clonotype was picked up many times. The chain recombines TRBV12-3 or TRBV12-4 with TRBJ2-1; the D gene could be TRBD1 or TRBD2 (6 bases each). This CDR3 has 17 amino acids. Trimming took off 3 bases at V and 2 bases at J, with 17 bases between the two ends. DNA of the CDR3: TGTGCCAGCAGTTTCAGCATCACAGGGAGGACCTACAATGAGCAGTTCTTC. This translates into CASSFSITGRTYNEQFF.

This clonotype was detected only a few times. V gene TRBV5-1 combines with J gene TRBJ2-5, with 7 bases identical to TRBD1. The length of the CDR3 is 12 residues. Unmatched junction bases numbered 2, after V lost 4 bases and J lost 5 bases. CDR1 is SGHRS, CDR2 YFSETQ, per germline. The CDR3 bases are TGCGCCAGCAGCACGGACAGGGAGACCCAGTACTTC. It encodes CASSTDRETQYF. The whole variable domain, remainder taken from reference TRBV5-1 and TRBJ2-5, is KAGVTQTPRYLIKTRGQQVTLSCSPISGHRSVSWYQQTPGQGLQFLFEYFSETQRNKGNFPGRFSGRQFSNSRSEMNVSTLELGDSALYLCASSTDRETQYFGPGTRLLVL.

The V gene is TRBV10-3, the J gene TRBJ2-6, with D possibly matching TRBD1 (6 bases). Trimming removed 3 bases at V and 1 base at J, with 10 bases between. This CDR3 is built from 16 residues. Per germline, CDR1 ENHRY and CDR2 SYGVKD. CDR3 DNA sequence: TGTGCCATCAGTGACCTCCAGGGGTCTGGGGCCAACGTCCTGACTTTC. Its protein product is CAISDLQGSGANVLTF.

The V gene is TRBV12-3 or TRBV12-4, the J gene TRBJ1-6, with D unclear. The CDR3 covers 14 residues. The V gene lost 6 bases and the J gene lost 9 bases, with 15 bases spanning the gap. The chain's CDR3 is CASSHRAVGSPLHF. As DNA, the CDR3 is TGTGCCAGCAGCCATAGGGCCGTAGGTTCACCCCTCCACTTT.

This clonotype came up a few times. As DNA, the CDR3 is TGTGCCAGCAGCTTAGATAGGCTAGCGGGAGGCCCGCCATACAATGAGCAGTTCTTC. Protein product: CASSLDRLAGGPPYNEQFF. V is TRBV11-2 and J is TRBJ2-1, with TRBD2 matching 11 bases. The CDR3 covers 19 residues. V lost 0 bases to trimming and J lost 4 bases; unmatched junction nucleotides: 11. CDR1 is SGHAT, CDR2 FQNNGV, per germline.

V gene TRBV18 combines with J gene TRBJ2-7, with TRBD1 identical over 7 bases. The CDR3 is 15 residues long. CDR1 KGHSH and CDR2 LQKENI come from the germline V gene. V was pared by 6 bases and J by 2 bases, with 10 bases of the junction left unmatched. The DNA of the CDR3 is TGTGCCAGCTCTCGCACGACAGGGAACCCCTACGAGCAGTACTTC. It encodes CASSRTTGNPYEQYF.

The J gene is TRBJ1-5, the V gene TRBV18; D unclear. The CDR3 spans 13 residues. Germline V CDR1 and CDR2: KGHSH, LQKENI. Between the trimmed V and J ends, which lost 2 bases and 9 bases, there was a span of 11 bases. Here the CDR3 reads CASSPTPRMPQHF. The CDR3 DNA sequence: TGTGCCAGCTCACCAACCCCGAGGATGCCCCAGCATTTT.

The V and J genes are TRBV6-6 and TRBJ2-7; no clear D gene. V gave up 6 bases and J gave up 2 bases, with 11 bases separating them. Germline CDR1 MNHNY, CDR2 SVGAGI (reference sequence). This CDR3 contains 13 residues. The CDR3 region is CASRKGQTYEQYF. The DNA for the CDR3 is TGTGCCAGCAGAAAAGGCCAAACCTACGAGCAGTACTTC.

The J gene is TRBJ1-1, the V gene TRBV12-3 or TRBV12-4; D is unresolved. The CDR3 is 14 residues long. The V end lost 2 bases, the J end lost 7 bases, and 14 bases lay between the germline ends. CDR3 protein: CASSLSGLVDEAFF. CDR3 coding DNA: TGTGCCAGCAGTTTATCGGGGTTGGTAGATGAAGCTTTCTTT.

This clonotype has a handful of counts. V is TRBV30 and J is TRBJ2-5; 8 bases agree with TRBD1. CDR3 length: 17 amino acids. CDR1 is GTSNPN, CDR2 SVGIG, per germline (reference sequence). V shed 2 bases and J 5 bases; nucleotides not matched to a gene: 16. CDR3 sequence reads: CAWSSVRETGATETQYF. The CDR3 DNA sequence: TGTGCCTGGAGTTCAGTACGTGAGACAGGGGCGACGGAGACCCAGTACTTC.